A selection of T cell receptor beta chains follows, all from one sample in a study of radiation and T cells in renal cell carcinoma. Profiling relied on immunoSEQ multiplex PCR, and the TCRdb table lists in-frame clones only, not all of them. The sample has roughly 150,000 clones, roughly 89% seen once. The sample in question was blood, obtained from a patient whose treatment included radiotherapy and nephrectomy. These receptors came from a woman aged 45-65 years with renal cell carcinoma. Both conserved end residues are part of each CDR3. A D gene is named only where the DNA matches it firmly. Part of the rows lack a size; the others show once, few, many or a class for expanded clones.

j_call v_call d_call clone_size cdr3_nt cdr3_aa
TRBJ1-3 TRBV5-1 - - TGCGCCAGCAGCTTGGATACAGGTGGTTCTGGAAACACCATATATTTT CASSLDTGGSGNTIYF
TRBJ2-5 TRBV6-1 - - TGTGCCAGCAGTGAAGCCAGAGGAGAGACCCAGTACTTC CASSEARGETQYF
TRBJ2-5 TRBV7-9 - - TGTGCCAGCAGCACCCGGACACCTGACCTCCAAGAGACCCAGTACTTC CASSTRTPDLQETQYF
TRBJ1-3 TRBV7-8 - - TGTGCCAGCAGCTTGCGGGGTCCGTCGGGAAACACCATATATTTT CASSLRGPSGNTIYF
TRBJ2-7 TRBV7-8 TRBD2 once TGTGCCAGCAGACTAGCGGGGGGCTACGAGCAGTACTTC CASRLAGGYEQYF
TRBJ1-2 TRBV2 - - TGTGCCAGCACCGACCCATTGAGGTCTTTTGCGAACTACACCTTC CASTDPLRSFANYTF
TRBJ1-6 TRBV7-8 TRBD1 - TGTGCCAGCAACGACAGGGTAGAGGGCTATAATTCACCCCTCCACTTT CASNDRVEGYNSPLHF
TRBJ2-2 TRBV7-3 - - TGTGCCAGCAGCCCAGGGATGAACACCGGGGAGCTGTTTTTT CASSPGMNTGELFF
TRBJ2-2 TRBV7-7 TRBD1 - TGTGCTAGCAAGCCTGGGACAGGGGACACCGGGGAGCTGTTTTTT CASKPGTGDTGELFF
TRBJ2-1 TRBV11-2 - once TGTGCCAGCAGCCCCGGTCCTAGCTCCTACAATGAGCAGTTCTTC CASSPGPSSYNEQFF
TRBJ1-3 TRBV10-2 - - TGCGCCAGCTCGGCAGGGCCCCCCTCTGGAAACACCATATATTTT CASSAGPPSGNTIYF
TRBJ1-4 TRBV5-6 - - TGTGCCAGCAGCTGGGGGCAGACTAATGAAAAACTGTTTTTT CASSWGQTNEKLFF
TRBJ2-2 TRBV7-9 - - TGTGCCAGCAGCTTAGTTGGGGGGAACACCGGGGAGCTGTTTTTT CASSLVGGNTGELFF
TRBJ2-7 TRBV6-5 - - TGTGCCAGCAGGGTACGTCAGATCTTTTACGAGCAGTACTTC CASRVRQIFYEQYF
TRBJ1-2 TRBV6-5 TRBD1 few TGTGCCAGCAGCCGACAGGGGGATGGCTATGGCTACACCTTC CASSRQGDGYGYTF
TRBJ2-3 TRBV19 TRBD2 - TGTGCCAGTAGACAGCGGGGGGGCGGAGATACGCAGTATTTT CASRQRGGGDTQYF
TRBJ1-1 TRBV6-6 - - TGTGCCAGCAGCCCCATGAACACTGAAGCTTTCTTT CASSPMNTEAFF
TRBJ2-7 TRBV5-1 - - TGCGCCAGCAGCATGGGACCCATGGAGTCCTACGAGCAGTACTTC CASSMGPMESYEQYF
TRBJ1-2 TRBV10-3 - few TGTGCCATCAGTGATGACGGCGTCTATGGCTACACCTTC CAISDDGVYGYTF
TRBJ2-7 TRBV7-8 TRBD2 once TGTGCCAGCAGCGCGAGGGCGGGGGATGACTACGAGCAGTACTTC CASSARAGDDYEQYF
TRBJ2-7 TRBV19 - - TGTGCCAGTAGTGGTCGCAGGGCGACCGAGCAGTACTTC CASSGRRATEQYF
TRBJ2-7 TRBV4-3 - - TGCGCCAGCAGCCTGACTGACAACTCCTACGAGCAGTACTTC CASSLTDNSYEQYF
TRBJ2-7 TRBV6-6 TRBD2 - TGTGCCAGCAGAGATAGCGGGGGTTACGAGCAGTACTTC CASRDSGGYEQYF
TRBJ1-3 TRBV7-2 TRBD1 - TGTGCCAGCAGCCTACAGACAGGGGGGGGAGGAAACACCATATATTTT CASSLQTGGGGNTIYF
TRBJ2-1 TRBV11-2 TRBD2 - TGTGCCAGCAGCTTAGCCGGGGGGGCGGTCAATGAGCAGTTCTTC CASSLAGGAVNEQFF
TRBJ2-5 TRBV19 - - TGTGCCAGTAGTATTAGTGGACCAAAAGAGACCCAGTACTTC CASSISGPKETQYF
TRBJ2-2 TRBV29-1 - - TGCAGCGTTGATTCTGTAGGGGTCCCCGGGGAGCTGTTTTTT CSVDSVGVPGELFF
TRBJ2-7 TRBV7-6 - - TGTGCCAGCAGTTATGACAGCTACGAGCAGTACTTC CASSYDSYEQYF